These 7 T cell receptor beta chains were sequenced from one sample in a study of blood T cell repertoires in COVID-19. Assay: immunoSEQ multiplex PCR; the TCRdb copy retains only in-frame clones and omits some. The sample holds under 400,000 clones, nearly 90% seen once. The sample was peripheral blood. The receptors come from a man younger than 30 with active or convalescent COVID-19.

The V gene is TRBV7-6, the J gene TRBJ2-5; 14 bases fit TRBD2. V shed 3 bases and J 2 bases; nucleotides not matched to a gene: 2. Germline loops: CDR1 SGHVS, CDR2 FNYEAQ. CDR3 length: 16 residues. CDR3 coding DNA: TGTGCCAGCAGCTTCGGACTAGCGGGAGGTCAAGAGACCCAGTACTTC. Amino acids: CASSFGLAGGQETQYF.

The V call is TRBV29-1, the J call TRBJ2-1, with 11 bases matching TRBD2. The CDR3 runs to 13 residues. Germline-derived CDR1 and CDR2 are SQVTM and ANQGSEA. The trim removed 6 bases at V and 8 bases at J, leaving 6 bases unmatched. The CDR3 DNA is TGCAGCGTCAGAACTAGCGGGAGTTATGAGCAGTTCTTC. Its translation: CSVRTSGSYEQFF.

The chain employs TRBV18 and TRBJ2-5, with 9 bases fitting TRBD1. After removal of 4 bases from V and 5 bases from J, the junction contained 17 bases not matched to a gene. This CDR3 has 18 residues. CDR1 and CDR2 (germline): KGHSH, LQKENI. The CDR3 nucleotides are TGTGCCAGCTCACTGCCCATATACCGGGACAGGGATGACGAGACCCAGTACTTC. Protein: CASSLPIYRDRDDETQYF.

The chain couples TRBV6-6 to TRBJ1-1; possibly TRBD1 for D (5 bases). Deletions cut 1 base from V and 1 base from J, with 7 bases between. There are 14 residues in the CDR3. The V gene's germline CDR1 is MNHNY and CDR2 SVGAGI (reference sequence). This CDR3 reads CASSYFDRNTEAFF. CDR3 sequence (DNA): TGTGCCAGCAGTTACTTTGACAGGAACACTGAAGCTTTCTTT.

The chain couples TRBV6-2 or TRBV6-3 to TRBJ1-2; the D gene is possibly TRBD1 (5 bases). The CDR3 contains 19 residues. V was pared by 4 bases and J by 4 bases, with 28 bases between. Per germline, CDR1 MNHEY and CDR2 SVGEGT. CDR3 bases: TGTGCCAGCAGTTCCCTCTTGTCGCCAACGGGGGAATACATCTATGGCTACACCTTC. Residues: CASSSLLSPTGEYIYGYTF.

This clone was counted a single time. The rearrangement joins TRBV4-1 to TRBJ1-1; D might be TRBD1 (5 bases). V was trimmed by 4 bases and J by 5 bases, leaving 20 bases between them. The germline V gene has CDR1 MGHRA and CDR2 YSYEKL. The CDR3 extends over 16 amino acids. The CDR3 region has the DNA TGCGCCAGCAGCCTACGGGACTCCTACTTGGATACTGAAGCTTTCTTT. Translated, it gives CASSLRDSYLDTEAFF.

The rearrangement links TRBV4-1 to TRBJ1-1; tentative D call: TRBD1 (5 bases). Trimming pared 4 bases from V and 4 bases from J, leaving 10 bases between. This CDR3 contains 13 residues. Germline loops: CDR1 MGHRA, CDR2 YSYEKL. CDR3 protein: CASSLTGVTEAFF. The CDR3 bases are TGCGCCAGCAGCCTTACGGGGGTCACTGAAGCTTTCTTT.